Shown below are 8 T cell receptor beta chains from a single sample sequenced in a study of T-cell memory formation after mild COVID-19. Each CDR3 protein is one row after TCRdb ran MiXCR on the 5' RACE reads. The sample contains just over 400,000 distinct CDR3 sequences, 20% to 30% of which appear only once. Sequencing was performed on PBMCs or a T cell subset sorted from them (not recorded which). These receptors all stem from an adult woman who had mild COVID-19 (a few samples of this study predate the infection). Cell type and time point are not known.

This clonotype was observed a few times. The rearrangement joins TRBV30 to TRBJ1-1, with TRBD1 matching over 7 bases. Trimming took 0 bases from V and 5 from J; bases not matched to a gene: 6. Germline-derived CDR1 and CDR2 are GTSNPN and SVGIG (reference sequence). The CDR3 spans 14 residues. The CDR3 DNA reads TGTGCCTGGAGTGTAGTGGGCAGGGGGACTGAAGCTTTCTTT. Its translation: CAWSVVGRGTEAFF. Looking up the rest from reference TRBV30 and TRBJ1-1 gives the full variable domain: SQTIHQWPATLVQPVGSPLSLECTVEGTSNPNLYWYRQAAGRGLQLLFYSVGIGQISSEVPQNLSASRPQDRQFILSSKKLLLSDSGFYLCAWSVVGRGTEAFFGQGTRLTVV.

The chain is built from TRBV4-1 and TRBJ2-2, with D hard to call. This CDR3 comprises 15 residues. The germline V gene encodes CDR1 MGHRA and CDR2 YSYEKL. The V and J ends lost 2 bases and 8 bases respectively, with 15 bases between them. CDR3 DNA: TGCGCCAGCAGCCAACAGAAAGCCTTCCCAGGGGAGCTGTTTTTT. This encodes CASSQQKAFPGELFF.

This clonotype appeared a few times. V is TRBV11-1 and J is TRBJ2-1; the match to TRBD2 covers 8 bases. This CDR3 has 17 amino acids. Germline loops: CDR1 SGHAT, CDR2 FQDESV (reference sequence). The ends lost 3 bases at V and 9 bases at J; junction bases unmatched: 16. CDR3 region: CASSLDRQAGEVSEQFF. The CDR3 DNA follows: TGTGCCAGCAGCTTGGATCGACAAGCGGGAGAAGTGAGTGAGCAGTTCTTC. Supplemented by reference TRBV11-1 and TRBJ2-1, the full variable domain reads EAEVAQSPRYKITEKSQAVAFWCDPISGHATLYWYRQILGQGPELLVQFQDESVVDDSQLPKDRFSAERLKGVDSTLKIQPAELGDSAMYLCASSLDRQAGEVSEQFFGPGTRLTVL.

This CDR3 reads CASNRDSQPQHF. The CDR3 coding sequence is TGTGCCAGCAATCGGGACAGTCAGCCCCAGCATTTT. This chain connects TRBV12-3 or TRBV12-4 to TRBJ1-5, with 7 bases lining up with TRBD1. With V trimmed by 7 bases and J by 6 bases, 3 bases remained unmatched. This CDR3 comprises 12 residues.

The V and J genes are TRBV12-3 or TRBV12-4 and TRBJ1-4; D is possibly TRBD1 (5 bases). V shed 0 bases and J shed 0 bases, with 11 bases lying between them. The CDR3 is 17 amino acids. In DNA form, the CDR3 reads TGTGCCAGCAGTTTAGCGTGGGGCGGTGCAACTAATGAAAAACTGTTTTTT. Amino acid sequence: CASSLAWGGATNEKLFF.

The CDR3 loop reads CASSPSRNSGANVLTF. CDR3 bases: TGTGCCAGCAGCCCATCACGAAACTCTGGGGCCAACGTCCTGACTTTC. This chain uses TRBV3-1 with TRBJ2-6, with D unclear. Germline values: CDR1 LGHDT, CDR2 YNNKEL (reference sequence). Trimming removed 4 bases at V and 0 bases at J, with 10 bases between. The CDR3 length is 16 residues.

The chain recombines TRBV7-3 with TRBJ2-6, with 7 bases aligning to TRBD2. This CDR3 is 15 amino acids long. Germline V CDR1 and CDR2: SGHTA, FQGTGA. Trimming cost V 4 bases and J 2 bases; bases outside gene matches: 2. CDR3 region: CASSSLAAGANVLTF. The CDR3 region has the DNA TGTGCCAGCAGCTCCCTAGCGGCTGGGGCCAACGTCCTGACTTTC.

The CDR3 region is CASSLAVAYEQYF. CDR3 sequence (DNA): TGCGCCAGCAGCTTGGCTGTAGCCTACGAGCAGTACTTC. This chain joins TRBV5-1 and TRBJ2-7; no reliable D call. The CDR3 contains 13 residues. Trimming removed 0 bases from V and 2 bases from J, with 6 bases in between. In germline, CDR1 is SGHRS, CDR2 YFSETQ.